The entry below describes one T cell receptor beta chain. These data come from a study of T cell changes during pregnancy in multiple sclerosis. TCRdb's copy holds only in-frame clones and misses some; the assay was immunoSEQ multiplex PCR. Of approximately 50,000 clones detected, roughly 92% appear once; the ten largest clones hold approximately 0.67%. Between the trimmed V and J ends, which lost 0 bases and 0 bases, there was a span of 18 bases. This CDR3 contains 19 residues. Germline V gene sequence: CDR1 SGHDN, CDR2 FVKESK. Sequenced here: CD4+ T cells from peripheral blood mononuclear cells, sampled in the third trimester of pregnancy. The chain couples TRBV14 to TRBJ2-1; a weak D match, TRBD2 (6 bases). This TCR derives from a female donor with multiple sclerosis, enrolled in a pregnancy study. The CDR3 is CASSQDRRSGLSSYNEQFF. The CDR3 DNA is TGTGCCAGCAGCCAAGACCGCCGTAGCGGTCTTAGCTCCTACAATGAGCAGTTCTTC. The whole variable domain, filled in from reference TRBV14 and TRBJ2-1, reads EAGVTQFPSHSVIEKGQTVTLRCDPISGHDNLYWYRRVMGKEIKFLLHFVKESKQDESGMPNNRFLAERTGGTYSTLKVQPAELEDSGVYFCASSQDRRSGLSSYNEQFFGPGTRLTVL.